Below are 2 T cell receptor beta chains sequenced from a single sample in a study of T cells in Graves' hyperthyroidism and ophthalmopathy. Amplification of TCR beta CDR3 regions used RNA as the template. The study used the HTBI primer set for a first-round RT-PCR of the TCR CDR3. From the multiplex PCR reads, TCRdb called clonotypes with MiXCR, one entry per CDR3 protein. Here the sample spans roughly 400,000 distinct CDR3 sequences, 15% to 19% being singletons. The sequencing input was blood. These receptor sequences come from a woman aged 18-30 years with Graves' hyperthyroidism that later progressed to Graves' ophthalmopathy.

This clonotype was seen many times. V and J are TRBV12-3 or TRBV12-4 and TRBJ1-2, with TRBD1 matching over 8 bases. The CDR3 totals 14 residues. V was clipped by 6 bases and J by 6 bases; unmatched bases: 9. DNA for the CDR3: TGTGCCAGCAGCAGGACAGGGTCATGGGATGGCTACACCTTC. Translating it yields CASSRTGSWDGYTF.

The gene calls are TRBV25-1 and TRBJ1-4; 10 nucleotides line up with TRBD1. Germline V gene sequence: CDR1 MGHDK, CDR2 SYGVNS. The V segment lost 5 bases and the J segment 7 bases; nucleotides outside the gene matches: 7. The CDR3 is 15 residues long. CDR3 DNA: TGTGCCAGCAGTAGTCGACAGGGGGCGTTTGAAAAACTGTTTTTT. Its protein product is CASSSRQGAFEKLFF.